This TCR beta chain was sequenced in a study of cytomegalovirus exposure and HLA in healthy donors. The CDR3 extends over 14 amino acids. The trim removed 4 bases at V and 4 bases at J, leaving 5 bases unmatched. Germline-derived CDR1 and CDR2 are SGHRS and YFSETQ. Remarks on this clone: As yet, its antigen is unknown.

Study results and limitations: In an earlier analysis, in some 600 donors, most V segments appeared productive either ~90% or ~30% of the time.

In the PCR, 60 Vbeta and 13 Jbeta primers were used. Produced via immunoSEQ multiplex PCR; TCRdb's table is partial and in-frame only. In all, the sample yields about 84,000 clones. Material for sequencing was PBMCs. The J gene is TRBJ2-5, the V gene TRBV5-1; 9 positions match TRBD1. The clonotype was recovered from a man aged 45-65 years in good health and CMV-seronegative. CDR3 in amino acids: CASSPGTGPETQYF. DNA for the CDR3: TGCGCCAGCAGCCCAGGGACAGGGCCAGAGACCCAGTACTTC.